This TCR beta chain stems from a study of cytomegalovirus exposure and HLA in healthy donors. The study's findings and limits: Among the CMV-associated chains, three were confirmed in vitro as specific for CMV antigens. An observed cluster of highly shared sequence variants was recorded as a likely sequencing artifact.

With regard to this clone: The target antigen is unknown.

The PCR had 60 Vbeta and 13 Jbeta primers. Some clones are missing from TCRdb's copy, which holds only in-frame ones; the method was immunoSEQ multiplex PCR. The sample contains some 190,000 clones, around 78% of which appear only once. The CDR3 runs to 16 residues. Germline CDR1 SGHDT, CDR2 YYEEEE. Trimming removed 2 bases from V and 3 bases from J; junction bases left unmatched: 9. The source of this sequence is a woman aged 25 to 39 in good health and CMV-seropositive. The sample was PBMCs. The rearrangement joins TRBV5-6 to TRBJ2-7, with 9 bases identical to TRBD1. The CDR3 sequence: CASSFEMGQGLYEQYF. CDR3 DNA sequence: TGTGCCAGCAGCTTTGAAATGGGACAGGGCCTCTACGAGCAGTACTTC.